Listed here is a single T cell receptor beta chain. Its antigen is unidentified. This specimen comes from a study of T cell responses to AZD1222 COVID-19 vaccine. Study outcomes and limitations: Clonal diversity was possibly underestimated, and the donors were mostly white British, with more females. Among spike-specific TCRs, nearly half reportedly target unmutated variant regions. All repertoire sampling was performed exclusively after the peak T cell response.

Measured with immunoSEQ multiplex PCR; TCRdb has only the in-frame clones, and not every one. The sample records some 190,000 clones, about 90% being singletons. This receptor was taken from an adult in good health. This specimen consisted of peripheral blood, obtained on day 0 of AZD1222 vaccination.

CDR3 in amino acids: CASSPTSSYNEQFF. CDR3 DNA sequence: TGTGCCAGCAGCCCAACTAGCAGCTACAATGAGCAGTTCTTC. This chain uses TRBV6-6 with TRBJ2-1; weak D call: TRBD2 (6 bases). V was clipped by 6 bases and J by 3 bases, with 12 bases between them. The CDR3 length is 14 residues. CDR1 MNHNY and CDR2 SVGAGI come from the germline V gene (reference sequence).